The TCR beta chain described here comes from a study of blood T cell repertoires in COVID-19. Sequencing was performed with immunoSEQ multiplex PCR; in TCRdb, only in-frame clones are kept and a portion is missing. The sample carries some 140,000 clones, about four fifths recorded once. V lost 4 bases to trimming and J lost 4 bases; unmatched junction nucleotides: 13. Germline V gives CDR1 SGHRS, CDR2 YFSETQ. This CDR3 region has 17 residues. The TCR was taken from a woman aged 60-70 years with acute or convalescent COVID-19. This chain links TRBV5-1 with TRBJ1-1; TRBD1 matches at 10 bases. Sequencing was done on a sample of peripheral blood. The CDR3 DNA follows: TGCGCCAGCAGCCTGACAGGGGGCTCAGCATTCGGCACTGAAGCTTTCTTT. It yields the protein CASSLTGGSAFGTEAFF.